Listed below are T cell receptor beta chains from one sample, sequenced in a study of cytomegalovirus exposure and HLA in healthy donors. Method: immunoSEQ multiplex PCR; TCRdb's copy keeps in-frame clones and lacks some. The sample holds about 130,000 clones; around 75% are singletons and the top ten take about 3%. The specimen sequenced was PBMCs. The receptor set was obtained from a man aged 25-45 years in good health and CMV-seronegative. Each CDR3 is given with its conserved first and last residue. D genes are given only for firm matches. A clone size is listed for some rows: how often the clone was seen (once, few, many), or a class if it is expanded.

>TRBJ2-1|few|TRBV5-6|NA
CASSGGFAVNEQFF
TGTGCCAGCAGTGGAGGGTTTGCTGTCAATGAGCAGTTCTTC
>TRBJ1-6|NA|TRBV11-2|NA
CASSPRRAGSPLHF
TGTGCCAGCAGCCCGAGGAGGGCTGGTTCACCCCTCCACTTT
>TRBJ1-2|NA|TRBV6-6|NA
CASSYELTNYGYTF
TGTGCCAGCAGTTACGAGCTTACTAACTATGGCTACACCTTC
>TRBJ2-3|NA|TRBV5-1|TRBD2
CASSLVPLPAGGGTDTQYF
TGCGCCAGCAGCTTGGTCCCACTACCAGCGGGAGGGGGCACAGATACGCAGTATTTT
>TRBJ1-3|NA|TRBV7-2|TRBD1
CASSSRTGGHGNTIYF
TGTGCCAGCAGCTCGAGGACAGGGGGCCATGGAAACACCATATATTTT
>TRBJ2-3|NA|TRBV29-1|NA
CSAAVSGDTQYF
TGCAGCGCCGCAGTTAGCGGCGATACGCAGTATTTT
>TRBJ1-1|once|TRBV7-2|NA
CASSPRAGDSNTEAFF
TGTGCCAGCAGCCCACGGGCAGGGGATTCGAACACTGAAGCTTTCTTT
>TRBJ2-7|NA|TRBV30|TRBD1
CAWDPHRGRSHEQYF
TGTGCCTGGGACCCTCACAGGGGGCGTTCCCACGAGCAGTACTTC
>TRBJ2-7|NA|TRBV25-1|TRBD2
CARGTSGRNLVLEQYF
TGTGCCAGGGGGACTAGCGGGAGGAATCTAGTCCTCGAGCAGTACTTC
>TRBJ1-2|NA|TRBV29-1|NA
CSVEPAGLLYGYTF
TGCAGCGTTGAACCCGCGGGGTTGCTCTATGGCTACACCTTC
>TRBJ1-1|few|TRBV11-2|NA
CASSPGWITEAFF
TGTGCCAGCAGCCCAGGGTGGATCACTGAAGCTTTCTTT
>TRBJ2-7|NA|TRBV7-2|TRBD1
CASSATGGTDVQYF
TGTGCCAGCAGCGCCACAGGGGGGACTGACGTACAGTACTTC
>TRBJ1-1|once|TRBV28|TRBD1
CASSQTGTEAFF
TGTGCCAGCAGTCAGACAGGGACTGAAGCTTTCTTT
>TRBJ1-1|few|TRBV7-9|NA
CASSRQEGMNTEAFF
TGTGCCAGCAGCCGACAGGAAGGAATGAACACTGAAGCTTTCTTT